This entry features one TCR beta chain sequence. V trimming: 6 bases; J trimming: 2 bases; junction bases outside the gene matches: 6. Germline V gene sequence: CDR1 MNHEY, CDR2 SMNVEV (reference sequence). The CDR3 is made up of 16 amino acids. This entry belongs to a study of blood T cell repertoires in COVID-19. Libraries were prepared by immunoSEQ multiplex PCR; TCRdb keeps only in-frame clonotypes and omits some of them. The repertoire holds roughly 250,000 clones, with about nine tenths as singletons. The rearrangement joins TRBV27 to TRBJ2-2; 10 bases are shared with TRBD1. Sequencing was carried out using peripheral blood. This TCR was recovered from a woman aged 40 to 49 with acute or convalescent COVID-19. The CDR3 DNA reads TGTGCCAGCAGGAGGGACAGGGGCGCAAACACCGGGGAGCTGTTTTTT. Its protein is CASRRDRGANTGELFF.